One T cell receptor (beta chain) is described in this entry. Its target is unknown. Generated by immunoSEQ multiplex PCR, the TCRdb table keeps only in-frame clones and is missing some. The profile covers about 15,000 clones, with roughly 84% appearing a single time and 0.84% taken by the ten largest. These data are taken from a study of PD-1 blockade in classical Hodgkin lymphoma. Sample time point: newly diagnosed, previously untreated cHL patient sample. Negative magnetic selection isolated CD4+ T cells from thawed PBMCs. Peripheral samples used as comparators were newly diagnosed, untreated classical Hodgkin lymphoma PBMCs. General study results and limits: There remain no defined causes for the repertoire differences, which possibly reflect disease activity or prior therapy.

Germline-derived CDR1 and CDR2 are SGHNT and YENEEA. Trimming at V came to 5 bases and at J to 2 bases, leaving 5 bases not matched to a gene. The CDR3 is 16 residues long. V gene TRBV11-3 combines with J gene TRBJ2-3, with 12 bases aligning to TRBD2. The specimen was CD4+ T cells from blood. This receptor was obtained from a human donor with classical Hodgkin lymphoma. Here the CDR3 DNA reads TGTGCCAGCAGCCGTGGACTAGCGGGGAACACAGATACGCAGTATTTT. This codes for CASSRGLAGNTDTQYF.